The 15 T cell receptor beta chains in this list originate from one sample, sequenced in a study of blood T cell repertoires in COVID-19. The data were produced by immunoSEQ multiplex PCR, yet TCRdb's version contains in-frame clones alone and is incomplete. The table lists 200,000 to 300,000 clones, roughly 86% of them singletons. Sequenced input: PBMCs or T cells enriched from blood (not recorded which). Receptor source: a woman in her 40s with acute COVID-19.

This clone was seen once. As DNA, the CDR3 is TGTGCCAGCAGCGACCTACTAGCTCCGAGCTCCTACAATGAGCAGTTCTTC. Translated, it gives CASSDLLAPSSYNEQFF. V is TRBV25-1 and J is TRBJ2-1; D is possibly TRBD2 (6 bases). The CDR3 runs 17 residues. Germline CDR1 MGHDK, CDR2 SYGVNS. V was cut by 6 bases and J by 0 bases, with 18 bases left in between. The full variable domain, in which reference TRBV25-1 and TRBJ2-1 provide the parts outside the CDR3, is EADIYQTPRYLVIGTGKKITLECSQTMGHDKMYWYQQDPGMELHLIHYSYGVNSTEKGDLSSESTVSRIRTEHFPLTLESARPSHTSQYLCASSDLLAPSSYNEQFFGPGTRLTVL.

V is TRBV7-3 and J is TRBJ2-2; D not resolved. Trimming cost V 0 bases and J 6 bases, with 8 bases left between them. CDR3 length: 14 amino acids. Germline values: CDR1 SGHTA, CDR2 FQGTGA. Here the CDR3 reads CASSLTATAGELFF. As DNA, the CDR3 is TGTGCCAGCAGCTTAACCGCCACGGCCGGGGAGCTGTTTTTT.

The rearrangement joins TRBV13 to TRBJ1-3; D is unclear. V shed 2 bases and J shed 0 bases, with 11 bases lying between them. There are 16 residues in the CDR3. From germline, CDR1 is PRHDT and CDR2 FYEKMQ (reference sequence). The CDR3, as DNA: TGTGCCAGCAGCTTAAGCGGCAGGATCTCTGGAAACACCATATATTTT. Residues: CASSLSGRISGNTIYF. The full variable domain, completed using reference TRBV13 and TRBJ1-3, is AAGVIQSPRHLIKEKRETATLKCYPIPRHDTVYWYQQGPGQDPQFLISFYEKMQSDKGSIPDRFSAQQFSDYHSELNMSSLELGDSALYFCASSLSGRISGNTIYFGEGSWLTVV.

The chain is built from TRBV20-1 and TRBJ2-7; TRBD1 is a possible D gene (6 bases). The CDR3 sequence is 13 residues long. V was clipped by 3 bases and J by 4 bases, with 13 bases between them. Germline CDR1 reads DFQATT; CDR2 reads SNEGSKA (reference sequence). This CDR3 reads CSASHHTGYEQYF. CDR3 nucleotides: TGCAGTGCTAGTCACCATACAGGGTACGAGCAGTACTTC.

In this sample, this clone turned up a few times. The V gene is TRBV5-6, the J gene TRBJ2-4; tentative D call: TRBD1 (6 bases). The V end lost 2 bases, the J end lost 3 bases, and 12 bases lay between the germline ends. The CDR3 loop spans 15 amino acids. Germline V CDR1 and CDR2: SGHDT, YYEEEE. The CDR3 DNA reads TGTGCCAGCAGCTTCTTGGCAGGGGACAAAAACATTCAGTACTTC. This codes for CASSFLAGDKNIQYF.

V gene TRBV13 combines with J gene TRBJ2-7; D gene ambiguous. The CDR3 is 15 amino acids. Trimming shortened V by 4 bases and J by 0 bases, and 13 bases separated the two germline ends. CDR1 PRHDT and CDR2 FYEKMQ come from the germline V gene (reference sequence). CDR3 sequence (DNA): TGTGCCAGCAGCTCGTACAGCCAGAGCTCCTACGAGCAGTACTTC. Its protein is CASSSYSQSSYEQYF.

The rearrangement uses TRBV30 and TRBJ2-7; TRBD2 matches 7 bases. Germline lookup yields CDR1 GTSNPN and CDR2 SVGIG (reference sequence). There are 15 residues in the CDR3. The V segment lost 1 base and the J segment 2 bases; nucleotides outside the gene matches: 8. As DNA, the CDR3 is TGTGCCTGGAGTGCACTCGGCCGGGAGGCCTACGAGCAGTACTTC. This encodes CAWSALGREAYEQYF.

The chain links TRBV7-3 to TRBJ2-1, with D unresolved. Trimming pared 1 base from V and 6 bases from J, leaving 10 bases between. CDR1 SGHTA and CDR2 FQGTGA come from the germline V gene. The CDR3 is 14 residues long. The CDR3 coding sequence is TGTGCCAGCAGCTTAATGGCAGGCCCCAATGAGCAGTTCTTC. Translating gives CASSLMAGPNEQFF.

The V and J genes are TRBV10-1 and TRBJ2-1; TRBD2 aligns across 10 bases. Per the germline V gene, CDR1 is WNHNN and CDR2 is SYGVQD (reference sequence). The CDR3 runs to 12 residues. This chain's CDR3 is CATSGAYNEQFF. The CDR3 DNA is TGCGCTACTAGCGGGGCTTACAATGAGCAGTTCTTC.

CDR3 coding DNA: TGTGCCAGCAGTGAGCAGGGTGGGAACCAAGAGACCCAGTACTTC. Its translation is CASSEQGGNQETQYF. V usage is TRBV28 and J usage is TRBJ2-5, with D maybe TRBD1 (5 bases). Deletions cut 5 bases from V and 0 bases from J, with 13 bases between. This CDR3 spans 15 amino acids. Germline CDR1 is MDHEN and CDR2 is SYDVKM.

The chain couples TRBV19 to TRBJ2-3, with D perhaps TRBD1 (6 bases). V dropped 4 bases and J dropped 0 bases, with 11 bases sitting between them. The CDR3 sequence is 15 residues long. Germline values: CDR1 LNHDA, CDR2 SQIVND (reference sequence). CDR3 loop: CASSTRTASTDTQYF. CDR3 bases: TGTGCCAGTAGTACAAGGACAGCTAGCACAGATACGCAGTATTTT. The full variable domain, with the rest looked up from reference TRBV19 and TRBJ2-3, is DGGITQSPKYLFRKEGQNVTLSCEQNLNHDAMYWYRQDPGQGLRLIYYSQIVNDFQKGDIAEGYSVSREKKESFPLTVTSAQKNPTAFYLCASSTRTASTDTQYFGPGTRLTVL.

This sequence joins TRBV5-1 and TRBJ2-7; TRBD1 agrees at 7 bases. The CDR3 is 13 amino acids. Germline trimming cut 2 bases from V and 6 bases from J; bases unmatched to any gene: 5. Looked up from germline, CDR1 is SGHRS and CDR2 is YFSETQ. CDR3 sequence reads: CASSFGQDGEQYF. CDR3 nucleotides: TGCGCCAGCAGCTTTGGACAGGATGGCGAGCAGTACTTC. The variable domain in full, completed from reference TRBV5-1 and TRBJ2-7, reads KAGVTQTPRYLIKTRGQQVTLSCSPISGHRSVSWYQQTPGQGLQFLFEYFSETQRNKGNFPGRFSGRQFSNSRSEMNVSTLELGDSALYLCASSFGQDGEQYFGPGTRLTVT.

The CDR3 region is CASSERDTETLTDTQYF. CDR3 coding DNA: TGTGCCAGCAGCGAGAGGGACACAGAAACCCTCACAGATACGCAGTATTTT. This chain links TRBV5-6 with TRBJ2-3; TRBD1 is a possible D gene (6 bases). Germline V gene sequence: CDR1 SGHDT, CDR2 YYEEEE. The CDR3 runs to 17 residues. The V and J ends lost 4 bases and 2 bases respectively, with 20 bases between them. The full variable domain, in which reference TRBV5-6 and TRBJ2-3 provide the parts outside the CDR3, is DAGVTQSPTHLIKTRGQQVTLRCSPKSGHDTVSWYQQALGQGPQFIFQYYEEEERQRGNFPDRFSGHQFPNYSSELNVNALLLGDSALYLCASSERDTETLTDTQYFGPGTRLTVL.

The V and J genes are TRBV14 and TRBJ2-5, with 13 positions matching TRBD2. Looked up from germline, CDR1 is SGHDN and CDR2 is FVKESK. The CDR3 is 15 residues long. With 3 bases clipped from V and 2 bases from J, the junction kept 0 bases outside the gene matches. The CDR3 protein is CASSQGLAGQETQYF. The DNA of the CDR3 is TGTGCCAGCAGCCAGGGACTAGCGGGACAAGAGACCCAGTACTTC.

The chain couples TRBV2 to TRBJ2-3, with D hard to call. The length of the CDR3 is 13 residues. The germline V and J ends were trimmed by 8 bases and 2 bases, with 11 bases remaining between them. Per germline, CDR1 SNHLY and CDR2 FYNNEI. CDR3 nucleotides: TGTGCCAGCCACATTGGAGCCACAGATACGCAGTATTTT. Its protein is CASHIGATDTQYF. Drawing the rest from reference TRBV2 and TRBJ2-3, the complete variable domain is EPEVTQTPSHQVTQMGQEVILRCVPISNHLYFYWYRQILGQKVEFLVSFYNNEISEKSEIFDDQFSVERPDGSNFTLKIRSTKLEDSAMYFCASHIGATDTQYFGPGTRLTVL.